This entry describes one TCR beta chain. Under the authors' procedure: Quantification of nucleated cells was approximated via reference gene primer amplification. Assay used: immunoSEQ multiplex PCR; TCRdb lists only in-frame clones, some missing. From that table come the V and J calls and clone size; the DNA was used to work out D and trimming. This sample has approximately 260,000 clones, with approximately 89% found just once. V was cut by 5 bases and J by 7 bases, with 15 bases left in between. CDR3 size: 15 residues. The germline V gene has CDR1 MNHEY and CDR2 SMNVEV (reference sequence). These data are taken from a study of blood T cell repertoires in COVID-19. Overall study: Samples of COVID-19 (acute and convalescent) were obtained from the United States, Italy and Spain. In each case, the material was cDNA or gDNA derived from T cells, B-cell-depleted T cells, or PBMCs.

Sequenced input: peripheral blood. This TCR came from a woman in her forties who had recovered from COVID-19. The chain couples TRBV27 to TRBJ1-6; no clear D. The CDR3 DNA reads TGTGCCAGCAGTCGCCAGGCCCCCAGGAATTCACCCCTCCACTTT. Encoded protein: CASSRQAPRNSPLHF.